The rows below give T cell receptor beta chains drawn from one sample of a study of CD8 T cells in ankylosing spondylitis. TCRdb passed the 5' RACE reads through MiXCR, listing each CDR3 protein once. Of approximately 540,000 distinct CDR3 sequences in the sample, about 13% were seen once. Sequences were obtained from blood, either unsorted or a sorted T cell fraction (not recorded which). The receptors were sampled from a male donor with ankylosing spondylitis. Each CDR3 is given with its conserved first and last residue. D genes are given only for firm matches. Clone size is given for some rows only: seen once, a few or many times, or a class if the clone is expanded.

v_call	d_call	clone_size	j_call	cdr3_nt	cdr3_aa
TRBV3-1	NA	NA	TRBJ2-3	TGTGCCAGCAGCTGGACGTCAGATACGCAGTATTTT	CASSWTSDTQYF
TRBV12-3/TRBV12-4	TRBD1	few	TRBJ2-1	TGTGCCAGCAGACCACAGGGGTCCCATGAGCAGTTCTTC	CASRPQGSHEQFF
TRBV24-1	TRBD2	NA	TRBJ2-1	TGTGCCACCAGTGATCCCCGACTAGCGGGAGGGAATGAGCAGTTCTTC	CATSDPRLAGGNEQFF
TRBV10-3	NA	NA	TRBJ1-6	TGTGCCATCAGTGCTAATAATTCACCCCTCCACTTT	CAISANNSPLHF
TRBV5-1	NA	many	TRBJ2-2	TGCGCCAGCAGCCCGGATCAAAGAAACACCGGGGAGCTGTTTTTT	CASSPDQRNTGELFF
TRBV20-1	TRBD2	NA	TRBJ2-1	TGCAGTGCTAGAGACGCCTTAGCGGGGAGCTCCTACAATGAGCAGTTCTTC	CSARDALAGSSYNEQFF
TRBV12-3/TRBV12-4	NA	many	TRBJ2-2	TGTGCCAGCAGTCCGATCCGACGTACGAACACCGGGGAGCTGTTTTTT	CASSPIRRTNTGELFF
TRBV20-1	TRBD2	NA	TRBJ2-3	TGCAGTGCTATCGGCGGGAGCGGTGCAGATACGCAGTATTTT	CSAIGGSGADTQYF
TRBV12-3/TRBV12-4	NA	few	TRBJ1-6	TGTGCCAGCAGTTTACTTGGGGAGAATTCACCCCTCCACTTT	CASSLLGENSPLHF
TRBV7-8	TRBD1	many	TRBJ1-5	TGTGCCAGCAGACTATCGACAGGGCGTAATCAGCCCCAGCATTTT	CASRLSTGRNQPQHF
TRBV7-8	NA	many	TRBJ2-1	TGTGCCAGCAGCTACCTAGGTCGGAATGAGCAGTTCTTC	CASSYLGRNEQFF
TRBV9	NA	NA	TRBJ2-2	TGTGCCAGCAGGTCGGGCAGAAACACCGGGGAGCTGTTTTTT	CASRSGRNTGELFF
TRBV10-3	NA	few	TRBJ1-1	TGTGCCATCAGGTTGGACGGCCATGAAGCTTTCTTT	CAIRLDGHEAFF
TRBV15	NA	few	TRBJ1-6	TGTGCCACCAGCAGAGATACGGTTACCGCCCGGGGACCCCTCCACTTT	CATSRDTVTARGPLHF
TRBV6-6	NA	many	TRBJ2-3	TGTGCCAGCAACCCCCGAGGTGCAGATACGCAGTATTTT	CASNPRGADTQYF
TRBV7-8	TRBD1	NA	TRBJ1-1	TGTGCCAGCAGCTTCGCCGGGACAGGCGTAACTGAAGCTTTCTTT	CASSFAGTGVTEAFF
TRBV9	TRBD2	NA	TRBJ2-3	TGTGCCAGCAGCGGGGGACTAGCGGGAACGCCAGGCACAGATACGCAGTATTTT	CASSGGLAGTPGTDTQYF
TRBV5-1	TRBD2	many	TRBJ2-2	TGCGCCAGCAGCCCCGGCGGGGGAATTGGCACCGGGGAGCTGTTTTTT	CASSPGGGIGTGELFF
TRBV24-1	TRBD2	NA	TRBJ2-1	TGTGCCACCAGTGCCCCGGGACTAAGCCCTGAGCAGTTCTTC	CATSAPGLSPEQFF
TRBV7-2	NA	many	TRBJ2-1	TGTGCCAGCAGCTTAGCGGTCTCGTACAATGAGCAGTTCTTC	CASSLAVSYNEQFF
TRBV7-9	NA	many	TRBJ2-5	TGTGCCAGCAGCTTAGGCTCGAATACGGAGACCCAGTACTTC	CASSLGSNTETQYF
TRBV20-1	NA	NA	TRBJ2-3	TGCAGTGCTAGTCTGGACGGTGAGATGGCAGATACGCAGTATTTT	CSASLDGEMADTQYF
TRBV12-3/TRBV12-4	NA	many	TRBJ2-3	TGTGCCAGCAGTTCCGTGGGGACCACGCAGTATTTT	CASSSVGTTQYF
TRBV28	NA	NA	TRBJ1-4	TGTGCCAGCAGTTATATTCCAGTTAATGAAAAACTGTTTTTT	CASSYIPVNEKLFF
TRBV3-1	TRBD1	NA	TRBJ2-7	TGTGCCAGCAGCCAAGATTTGAGACAGGGGGCTTACGAGCAGTACTTC	CASSQDLRQGAYEQYF
TRBV12-3/TRBV12-4	TRBD1	NA	TRBJ1-1	TGTGCCAGCAGTTTTACAGGGGGCTACACTGAAGCTTTCTTT	CASSFTGGYTEAFF
TRBV4-1	NA	few	TRBJ1-5	TGCGCCAGCAGCCTATCCCGCCATGGCAATCAGCCCCAGCATTTT	CASSLSRHGNQPQHF
TRBV5-1	NA	many	TRBJ1-1	TGCGCCAGCAGCTTGGTCACAGGGATAGACACTGAAGCTTTCTTT	CASSLVTGIDTEAFF
TRBV6-5	NA	few	TRBJ1-4	TGTGCCAGCAGTGACCGCAGTAATGAAAAACTGTTTTTT	CASSDRSNEKLFF
TRBV20-1	NA	NA	TRBJ1-2	TGCAGTGCTAGAGATCACGACAGTACCTATGGCTACACCTTC	CSARDHDSTYGYTF
TRBV9	TRBD2	few	TRBJ2-4	TGTGCCAGCAGCGTAGACTCGGGGGGGACGGGCATTCAGTACTTC	CASSVDSGGTGIQYF
TRBV14	NA	many	TRBJ2-2	TGTGCCAGCAGCCCGGGCCCCCCGAACACCGGGGAGCTGTTTTTT	CASSPGPPNTGELFF
TRBV18	NA	few	TRBJ1-4	TGTGCCAGCTCACGGGAGCGGGCCCGGACCGAAAAACTGTTTTTT	CASSRERARTEKLFF
TRBV24-1	NA	few	TRBJ2-3	TGTGCCACCAGTGATAAGTCTAGCGGCACAGATACGCAGTATTTT	CATSDKSSGTDTQYF
TRBV20-1	TRBD2	NA	TRBJ2-5	TGCAGTGCTATTCCCCGGGAGGGTGTGGAGACCCAGTACTTC	CSAIPREGVETQYF
TRBV18	TRBD2	few	TRBJ2-1	TGTGCCAGCTCCCCACAATACTTAACTAGCGGAAGACGGGATGAGCAGTTCTTC	CASSPQYLTSGRRDEQFF
TRBV20-1	NA	NA	TRBJ2-7	TGCAGTGCTACTCCCCGGGACTCTGCCTACGAGCAGTACTTC	CSATPRDSAYEQYF
TRBV12-3/TRBV12-4	TRBD2	many	TRBJ2-1	TGTGCCAGCAGTTATAGCGGGGAGCGAGCCTACAATGAGCAGTTCTTC	CASSYSGERAYNEQFF
TRBV5-1	TRBD1	few	TRBJ2-7	TGCGCCAGCAGCAAGGACAGGAGTTATTCCTACGAGCAGTACTTC	CASSKDRSYSYEQYF
TRBV5-4	NA	NA	TRBJ2-1	TGTACCAGCAGCCCCGCTTACAATGAGCAGTTCTTC	CTSSPAYNEQFF
TRBV12-3/TRBV12-4	NA	NA	TRBJ1-1	TGTGCCAGCAGTTTAAATCCAGACACTGAAGCTTTCTTT	CASSLNPDTEAFF
TRBV7-2	NA	NA	TRBJ1-5	TGTGCCAGCAGCGTGGCAACTAGCAATCAGCCCCAGCATTTT	CASSVATSNQPQHF
TRBV3-1	TRBD2	few	TRBJ2-3	TGTGCCAGCAGCCAGATAGCGGGAGTGCAAGATACGCAGTATTTT	CASSQIAGVQDTQYF
TRBV2	TRBD1	few	TRBJ2-1	TGTGCCAGGGGGACAGGGACTAACAACAATGAGCAGTTCTTC	CARGTGTNNNEQFF
TRBV2	NA	NA	TRBJ1-1	TGTGCCAGCAGACAGGGATACGCTGAAGCTTTCTTT	CASRQGYAEAFF
TRBV9	NA	NA	TRBJ2-3	TGTGCCAGCAGCGTAGGTAGGGCGTCGGATACGCAGTATTTT	CASSVGRASDTQYF
TRBV12-3/TRBV12-4	NA	many	TRBJ2-7	TGTGCCAGCACCGTCGGACTGACGATATCCTACGAGCAGTACTTC	CASTVGLTISYEQYF
TRBV2	NA	NA	TRBJ2-1	TGTGCCAGCAGTGAGGCTTACAGTTACAATGAGCAGTTCTTC	CASSEAYSYNEQFF
TRBV25-1	NA	few	TRBJ1-1	TGTGCCAGCAGTGAAAGGTGGTTGGGGAAGAACACTGAAGCTTTCTTT	CASSERWLGKNTEAFF
TRBV5-5	NA	NA	TRBJ1-6	TGTGCCAGCAGCTTCCCGGGGAATTCACCCCTCCACTTT	CASSFPGNSPLHF
TRBV5-1	TRBD1	NA	TRBJ1-2	TGCGCCAGCAAGGAGGGACAGGGAACTTTAGGCTATGGCTACACCTTC	CASKEGQGTLGYGYTF